Listed here is a single T cell receptor (beta chain). This record comes from a study of control samples from healthy donors and cancer patients. Clones were read by immunoSEQ multiplex PCR, and TCRdb kept only the in-frame ones, dropping some. The sample yields about 85,000 clones, about nine tenths seen once. Trimming took 6 bases from V and 7 from J, leaving 10 bases between them. The CDR3 runs to 13 residues. The sequence was collected from a man between 45 and 60 years old in good health. The sequenced sample consisted of blood. The chain recombines TRBV12-3 or TRBV12-4 with TRBJ1-6; D may be TRBD1 (5 bases). DNA of the CDR3: TGTGCCAGCAGCCCTCGGACAAATTCACCCCTCCACTTT. Protein sequence: CASSPRTNSPLHF.